This entry lists 26 T cell receptor beta chains sequenced from one sample in a study of blood T cells in healthy people across ages. A second PCR of about 7 to 12 cycles used a sample-barcoded 5' primer and a J-beta primer mix. TCRdb recomputed calls from the 5' RACE reads with MiXCR, one row per CDR3 protein. The sample holds roughly 700,000 distinct CDR3 sequences; roughly 25% are singletons and the top ten take more than 8%. These data were likewise used in another study, on T cells of mothers and their children.

Sample: blood. The receptor set was obtained from a boy between 5 and 17 years old in good health.

This clonotype appeared a few times. The chain employs TRBV20-1 and TRBJ1-1, with a possible D match to TRBD1 (6 bases). The germline CDR1 and CDR2 sequences are DFQATT and SNEGSKA (reference sequence). This CDR3 region has 13 residues. The V gene lost 3 bases and the J gene lost 5 bases, with 13 bases spanning the gap. DNA of the CDR3: TGCAGTGCTAGGCCCATAGGGGGAACTGAAGCTTTCTTT. Amino acids: CSARPIGGTEAFF.

The chain has TRBV29-1 and TRBJ1-2; D remains ambiguous. Trimming shortened V by 3 bases and J by 0 bases, and 8 bases separated the two germline ends. CDR1 is SQVTM, CDR2 ANQGSEA, per germline. This CDR3 comprises 13 residues. This chain's CDR3 is CSVEAAANYGYTF. For the CDR3, the DNA is TGCAGCGTTGAGGCAGCAGCTAACTATGGCTACACCTTC.

The rearrangement joins TRBV15 to TRBJ2-2; no clear D gene. The CDR3 spans 16 residues. The germline CDR1 and CDR2 sequences are LNHNV and YYDKDF (reference sequence). V lost 0 bases and J 4 bases, leaving 12 bases between the germline ends. The CDR3 region is CATSRDYRELTGELFF. The CDR3 DNA sequence: TGTGCCACCAGCAGAGATTATCGAGAACTCACCGGGGAGCTGTTTTTT. The full variable domain, its missing parts supplied by reference TRBV15 and TRBJ2-2, is DAMVIQNPRYQVTQFGKPVTLSCSQTLNHNVMYWYQQKSSQAPKLLFHYYDKDFNNEADTPDNFQSRRPNTSFCFLDIRSPGLGDTAMYLCATSRDYRELTGELFFGEGSRLTVL.

The chain recombines TRBV20-1 with TRBJ2-7; 10 bases are shared with TRBD1. V lost 3 bases and J lost 4; bases outside the gene matches: 3. This CDR3 has 13 residues. Germline assignment: CDR1 DFQATT and CDR2 SNEGSKA (reference sequence). The CDR3 bases are TGCAGTGCTAGGGGGGGACAGGGGTACGAGCAGTACTTC. Translating gives CSARGGQGYEQYF.

This clonotype showed up just a few times. The chain links TRBV24-1 to TRBJ2-2, with no clear D. CDR3 length: 15 amino acids. Germline V CDR1 and CDR2: KGHDR, SFDVKD. V dropped 5 bases and J dropped 2 bases, with 11 bases sitting between them. For the CDR3, the DNA is TGTGCCACCAGTGCATGGACGGATAACACCGGGGAGCTGTTTTTT. This sequence encodes CATSAWTDNTGELFF.

This clonotype was counted a few times. The chain couples TRBV6-6 to TRBJ1-1; 10 positions agree with TRBD1. CDR3 length: 16 amino acids. Trimming cost V 4 bases and J 1 base; bases outside gene matches: 6. Germline values: CDR1 MNHNY, CDR2 SVGAGI (reference sequence). The CDR3: CASSSGRQGANTEAFF. The CDR3 nucleotides read TGTGCCAGCAGTTCCGGGAGACAGGGGGCGAACACTGAAGCTTTCTTT.

This clonotype was observed a single time. This rearrangement joins TRBV12-3 or TRBV12-4 to TRBJ2-2; 11 positions agree with TRBD2. CDR3 length: 17 residues. Unmatched junction bases numbered 9, after V lost 3 bases and J lost 6 bases. Written as DNA, the CDR3 is TGTGCCAGCAGTTTTCCCTTTAGCGGGGGGGTTTCCGGGGAGCTGTTTTTT. Translation: CASSFPFSGGVSGELFF.

Notes on this clonotype: A junction end diverges from the germline sequence, so it may reflect a read error. J is TRBJ2-5 and V is TRBV5-1; perhaps TRBD1 as D (6 bases). This CDR3 has 13 amino acids. In germline, CDR1 is SGHRS, CDR2 YFSETQ. The CDR3 bases are TGCACCAGCAGCTCACAGGGACCGGAGACCCAGTACTTC. It is translated as CTSSSQGPETQYF.

There are a few counts of this clonotype. This chain connects TRBV6-2 or TRBV6-3 to TRBJ2-5; 10 bases agree with TRBD2. J lost 0 bases, V lost 5 bases, and 6 bases had no gene match. Germline values: CDR1 MNHEY, CDR2 SVGEGT. This CDR3 region has 16 residues. Here the CDR3 DNA reads TGTGCCAGCAGTACTGGACTAGCGGTGTACCAAGAGACCCAGTACTTC. Its protein product is CASSTGLAVYQETQYF.

The CDR3 coding sequence is TGTGCCATCAGTTTAGTGGGGGCGGATAATTCACCCCTCCACTTT. Protein sequence: CAISLVGADNSPLHF. This chain connects TRBV10-3 to TRBJ1-6; the D gene is possibly TRBD1 (6 bases). The germline V gene has CDR1 ENHRY and CDR2 SYGVKD. Trimming took 5 bases from V and 5 from J, leaving 13 bases between them. The length of the CDR3 is 15 residues.

This clonotype was counted only a few times. This CDR3 reads CASRASSTDTQYF. CDR3 nucleotide sequence: TGTGCCAGCAGGGCATCGAGCACAGATACGCAGTATTTT. The rearrangement uses TRBV6-4 and TRBJ2-3; the D is unclear. Trimming cost V 6 bases and J 0 bases, with 7 bases left between them. Germline V gene lookup returns CDR1 MRHNA and CDR2 SNTAGT. The CDR3 length is 13 residues.

This clonotype was seen a handful of times. This chain connects TRBV29-1 to TRBJ2-3; D might be TRBD2 (7 bases). Germline V lookup: CDR1 SQVTM, CDR2 ANQGSEA. The CDR3 length is 14 residues. The V end was cut by 7 bases, the J end by 6 bases, with 20 bases between. In nucleotides, the CDR3 is TGCAGCGCCCCGGGGGCGGGAGCGGCGGATACGCAGTATTTT. Protein product: CSAPGAGAADTQYF.

This clonotype was seen a handful of times. This chain connects TRBV20-1 to TRBJ2-5; maybe TRBD2 (6 bases). CDR1 and CDR2 (germline): DFQATT, SNEGSKA (reference sequence). The V end lost 1 base, the J end lost 4 bases, and 10 bases lay between the germline ends. CDR3 length equals 13 residues. The CDR3 here is CSARAGDRETQYF. The CDR3 DNA sequence: TGCAGTGCTAGAGCGGGAGATCGAGAGACCCAGTACTTC.

The chain joins TRBV6-2 or TRBV6-3 to TRBJ2-1; D is perhaps TRBD2 (5 bases). Looked up from germline, CDR1 is MNHEY and CDR2 is SVGEGT. V dropped 4 bases and J dropped 7 bases, with 20 bases sitting between them. The CDR3 consists of 16 residues. This CDR3 is CASSSPAASTRNEQFF. The CDR3 DNA follows: TGTGCCAGCAGTTCCCCCGCGGCTTCTACTAGGAATGAGCAGTTCTTC.

This clonotype was counted only a few times. The chain joins TRBV11-2 to TRBJ1-2, with 8 nucleotides matching TRBD1. The length of the CDR3 is 16 residues. Looked up from germline, CDR1 is SGHAT and CDR2 is FQNNGV. Trimming at V came to 3 bases and at J to 0 bases, leaving 6 bases not matched to a gene. The CDR3 sequence: CASSLYSGGANYGYTF. The CDR3 coding sequence is TGTGCCAGCAGCTTGTACTCAGGGGGCGCTAACTATGGCTACACCTTC.

This clonotype has a handful of counts. J is TRBJ1-1 and V is TRBV5-1; D gene ambiguous. From germline, CDR1 is SGHRS and CDR2 YFSETQ. Deletions cut 0 bases from V and 5 bases from J, with 14 bases between. The CDR3 sequence is 15 residues long. CDR3 DNA: TGCGCCAGCAGCTTGGAGGGTTGGGTAGGGACTGAAGCTTTCTTT. Its protein product is CASSLEGWVGTEAFF.

This clonotype was seen more than once but under ten times. The chain employs TRBV5-4 and TRBJ1-2; D perhaps matches TRBD1 (6 bases). Germline V gene sequence: CDR1 SGHNT, CDR2 YYREEE (reference sequence). The CDR3 extends over 14 amino acids. Trimming removed 1 base from V and 7 bases from J, with 14 bases in between. CDR3 nucleotides: TGTGCCAGCAGCTTGACGGTGACGGGGGCTGGCTACACCTTC. Translated, it gives CASSLTVTGAGYTF.

This clonotype was picked up a small number of times. The chain couples TRBV9 to TRBJ2-1; no reliable D call. In germline, CDR1 is SGDLS, CDR2 YYNGEE. The CDR3 contains 12 residues. Trimming cost V 0 bases and J 8 bases, with 6 bases left between them. The CDR3 loop reads CASSVARDEQFF. CDR3 coding DNA: TGTGCCAGCAGCGTAGCTAGGGATGAGCAGTTCTTC.

The rearrangement uses TRBV7-9 and TRBJ2-5; D possibly matches TRBD1 or TRBD2 (5 bases each). The J call may be in error: the DNA end matches TRBJ2-7 better. The CDR3 contains 17 residues. Germline V lookup: CDR1 SEHNR, CDR2 FQNEAQ (reference sequence). The CDR3 DNA reads as TGTGCCAGCAGCCCTCCCGAGGGGAGCAGTAGCTTCTACGAGCAGTACTTC. Translated, it gives CASSPPEGSSSFYEQYF.

The rearrangement links TRBV4-2 to TRBJ2-1; possibly TRBD2 for D (6 bases). This CDR3 is built from 17 residues. The V gene's germline CDR1 is LGHNA and CDR2 YNFKEQ. The V gene lost 3 bases and the J gene lost 2 bases, with 17 bases spanning the gap. CDR3 sequence: CASSHLEGGATYNEQFF. The CDR3 coding sequence is TGTGCCAGCAGCCACCTCGAAGGCGGGGCGACCTACAATGAGCAGTTCTTC.

Only a few counts were recorded for this clonotype. V and J are TRBV20-1 and TRBJ2-5; tentatively, D is TRBD1 (6 bases). This CDR3 is 14 amino acids long. V was trimmed by 6 bases and J by 1 base, leaving 15 bases between them. The germline gives CDR1 DFQATT, CDR2 SNEGSKA (reference sequence). The CDR3 spells CSAREIGGQETQYF. CDR3 nucleotides: TGCAGTGCCCGAGAGATAGGGGGCCAAGAGACCCAGTACTTC.

The chain has TRBV4-3 and TRBJ1-1; a weak D match, TRBD1 (5 bases). Germline V lookup: CDR1 LGHNA, CDR2 YSLEER. The V end was cut by 0 bases, the J end by 2 bases, with 10 bases between. CDR3 length: 15 residues. The CDR3 reads CASSQEKGLNTEAFF. CDR3 sequence (DNA): TGCGCCAGCAGCCAAGAGAAGGGGCTAAACACTGAAGCTTTCTTT.

V usage is TRBV6-5 and J usage is TRBJ1-2; 9 bases agree with TRBD1. Germline assignment: CDR1 MNHEY and CDR2 SVGAGI. After removal of 1 base from V and 5 bases from J, the junction contained 5 bases not matched to a gene. The CDR3 runs 15 residues. The CDR3 sequence: CASSYWTGEGYGYTF. DNA of the CDR3: TGTGCCAGCAGTTACTGGACAGGGGAGGGTTATGGCTACACCTTC.

V gene TRBV12-3 or TRBV12-4 combines with J gene TRBJ2-7, with TRBD2 matching over 16 bases. The CDR3 runs to 17 residues. The V and J ends lost 5 bases and 3 bases, in that order; junction bases with no gene match: 7. The CDR3 DNA sequence: TGTGCCAGCAGTCCCGGGACTAGCGGGGGGGCCATCTACGAGCAGTACTTC. Translation: CASSPGTSGGAIYEQYF.

The chain has TRBV15 and TRBJ1-6; unclear D gene. CDR3 length equals 12 residues. The V end lost 8 bases, the J end lost 7 bases, and 9 bases lay between the germline ends. From germline, CDR1 is LNHNV and CDR2 YYDKDF (reference sequence). The CDR3, as DNA: TGTGCCACCGCGAAGGAGAATTCACCCCTCCACTTT. This encodes CATAKENSPLHF.

This clonotype occurred a few times. The DNA for the CDR3 is TGTGCCAGTCGTCTAGGGAAAGAAAAACTGTTTTTT. Amino acids: CASRLGKEKLFF. This chain links TRBV28 with TRBJ1-4; no reliable D call. V dropped 9 bases and J dropped 8 bases, with 13 bases sitting between them. The germline V gene has CDR1 MDHEN and CDR2 SYDVKM. CDR3 length equals 12 residues.